This T cell receptor beta chain was documented in a study of cytomegalovirus exposure and HLA in healthy donors. Germline CDR1 reads SGHVS; CDR2 reads FNYEAQ. V lost 5 bases to trimming and J lost 3 bases; unmatched junction nucleotides: 13. The length of the CDR3 is 16 residues. 13 Jbeta primers and 60 Vbeta primers were used for the PCR. Profiling relied on immunoSEQ multiplex PCR, and the TCRdb table lists in-frame clones only, not all of them. The data hold 150,000 to 200,000 clones, with around 80% observed a single time. Overall study findings and caveats: Researchers reported from a later analysis that most CMV-associated TCR beta chains appeared HLA-restricted.

As to this clone: Its antigen is still unknown.

Specimen: PBMCs. The genes are TRBV7-6 and TRBJ2-7, with 7 bases fitting TRBD2. This clonotype originated in a man aged 18 to 35 in good health and CMV-seropositive. CDR3 nucleotide sequence: TGTGCCAGCAGCCCCGAGGGGAGGGGAAGGTTCTACGAGCAGTACTTC. Residues: CASSPEGRGRFYEQYF.